Listed here is a single T cell receptor (beta chain). Its antigen is not identified. V lost 0 bases and J 2 bases, leaving 7 bases between the germline ends. From germline, CDR1 is SGHRS and CDR2 YFSETQ. The CDR3 covers 14 residues. Memory CD4+ cells were defined as CD4+CD45RO+CD25-. After constant-region reverse-primer amplification, full-length variable regions underwent semi-nested PCR with Nested Universal Primer A. Via MiXCR, TCRdb re-called the 5' RACE reads, giving one row per CDR3 protein. This table holds about 57,000 distinct CDR3 sequences, around 26% found once. Study-wide findings and caveats: Tumor Tregs overlapped most with tumor, then blood, naive CD4+ cells.

Material: tumor-infiltrating memory CD4+ T cells sorted from the breast tumor. Sample subset: memory CD4+ T cells, CD4+CD45RO+CD25-. This rearrangement joins TRBV5-1 to TRBJ2-3; unclear D gene. The source is a female donor with breast cancer. Written as DNA, the CDR3 is TGCGCCAGCAGCTTGGCTACCAACACAGATACGCAGTATTTT. Encoded protein: CASSLATNTDTQYF.